This T cell receptor (beta chain) was captured by sequencing in a study of blood T cell repertoires in COVID-19. Whole-study context: PBMCs, B-cell-depleted T cells, or T cells were the source of the cDNA or gDNA that made up the material.

As originally analysed: Reference gene primer amplification yielded estimated nucleated cell counts. Assay: immunoSEQ multiplex PCR; the TCRdb copy retains only in-frame clones and omits some. The DNA was the basis for D and trimming; V, J and clone size are from that table. The sample yields 380,000 or so clones, roughly 90% seen once. The trim removed 5 bases at V and 6 bases at J, leaving 4 bases unmatched. In germline, CDR1 is LNHDA, CDR2 SQIVND (reference sequence). CDR3 length equals 13 residues. Enrollees, about 18 to 89 years old, lived in 24 US areas. The rearrangement links TRBV19 to TRBJ2-3; 8 nucleotides match TRBD2. Sequencing was done on a sample of PBMCs or T cells enriched from blood (not recorded which). The clonotype was recovered from a woman aged 40 to 50 with acute COVID-19. The CDR3 DNA sequence: TGTGCCAGTAGTTTCTTAGCGGGGGATACGCAGTATTTT. It codes for CASSFLAGDTQYF.